A selection of T cell receptor beta chains follows, all from one sample in a study of graft-versus-host responses after intestinal transplantation. Their specific antigens are unknown. Only in-frame clones appear in the TCRdb table, and some are missing; sequencing was by immunoSEQ multiplex PCR. The profile shows about 100,000 clones, less than 90% of them singletons. The source was unstimulated CD4+ T cells sorted from spleen or lymph node cells, collected before intestinal transplant. The receptors stem from a human donor who received an intestinal transplant. Each CDR3 is given with its conserved first and last residue. D genes are given only for firm matches. Not every row has a clone size; where given, it reads once, few, many or a size class.

v_call	d_call	j_call	clone_size	cdr3_aa	cdr3_nt
TRBV30	TRBD1	TRBJ2-3	.	CAWSHRGKDTQYF	TGTGCCTGGAGTCACAGGGGGAAGGATACGCAGTATTTT
TRBV10-1	.	TRBJ2-3	many	CASSESGDTQYF	TGCGCCAGCAGTGAGTCGGGGGATACGCAGTATTTT
TRBV27	.	TRBJ1-1	.	CASSFDPRNTEAFF	TGTGCCAGCAGTTTCGATCCAAGGAACACTGAAGCTTTCTTT
TRBV11-2	TRBD1	TRBJ1-2	.	CASSLHRTGGQYGYTF	TGTGCCAGCAGCTTACACCGGACAGGGGGTCAATATGGCTACACCTTC
TRBV6-5	.	TRBJ2-5	.	CASSYSMSPRVETQYF	TGTGCCAGCAGTTACTCGATGTCCCCCAGGGTAGAGACCCAGTACTTC
TRBV9	.	TRBJ2-1	.	CASSQAGDAYNEQFF	TGTGCCAGCAGTCAAGCGGGTGATGCCTACAATGAGCAGTTCTTC
TRBV2	TRBD1	TRBJ2-7	.	CATQGAPSSYEQYF	TGTGCCACCCAGGGGGCCCCGAGCTCCTACGAGCAGTACTTC
TRBV18	.	TRBJ2-6	.	CASSPPRGNSGANVLTF	TGTGCCAGCTCACCACCGAGGGGGAACTCTGGGGCCAACGTCCTGACTTTC
TRBV5-4	TRBD2	TRBJ2-2	.	CASRQGLAGGEDGELFF	TGTGCCAGCAGACAAGGACTAGCGGGGGGTGAGGACGGGGAGCTGTTTTTT
TRBV5-1	.	TRBJ2-7	.	CASSFLLASYEQYF	TGCGCCAGCAGCTTTCTCCTAGCGTCCTACGAGCAGTACTTC
TRBV6-1	.	TRBJ1-2	.	CASSEGLGGGGYTF	TGTGCCAGCAGTGAAGGGTTGGGGGGCGGTGGCTACACCTTC
TRBV7-9	TRBD1	TRBJ1-4	.	CASGQGMEKLFF	TGTGCCAGCGGACAGGGGATGGAAAAACTGTTTTTT
TRBV5-5	.	TRBJ1-3	.	CASREIVSGNTIYF	TGTGCCAGCAGGGAAATAGTCTCTGGAAACACCATATATTTT
TRBV5-1	TRBD1	TRBJ2-5	.	CASSKGQGARETQYF	TGCGCCAGCAGCAAGGGACAGGGGGCCAGAGAGACCCAGTACTTC
TRBV2	TRBD1	TRBJ2-7	once	CASSQDRLTYEQYF	TGTGCCAGCAGTCAGGACAGGCTAACCTACGAGCAGTACTTC
TRBV5-1	TRBD2	TRBJ2-4	.	CASSSGGLAKNIQYF	TGCGCCAGCAGCTCCGGGGGGTTAGCCAAAAACATTCAGTACTTC
TRBV12-2	.	TRBJ2-1	.	CASRLGPNEQFF	TGTGCAAGTCGCTTAGGACCAAATGAGCAGTTCTTC
TRBV29-1	TRBD1	TRBJ1-1	.	CSVSSGGNTEAFF	TGCAGCGTTTCCTCAGGGGGGAACACTGAAGCTTTCTTT
TRBV9	.	TRBJ2-3	few	CASSVVFGSTDTQYF	TGTGCCAGCAGCGTAGTTTTTGGGAGCACAGATACGCAGTATTTT
TRBV5-1	TRBD2	TRBJ2-5	.	CASSPGGAGETQYF	TGCGCCAGCAGCCCCGGGGGGGCGGGGGAGACCCAGTACTTC
TRBV10-2	.	TRBJ2-3	.	CASSESKGIGPDTQYF	TGCGCCAGCAGTGAGTCCAAGGGAATAGGGCCAGATACGCAGTATTTT
TRBV19	.	TRBJ2-3	once	CASSMVYITDTQYF	TGTGCCAGTAGTATGGTCTATATCACAGATACGCAGTATTTT
TRBV11-3	TRBD2	TRBJ2-1	once	CASSLASGGRYNEQFF	TGTGCCAGCAGCTTAGCCAGCGGGGGAAGATACAATGAGCAGTTCTTC
TRBV5-6	TRBD2	TRBJ2-5	.	CASSLVGSGFKTQYF	TGTGCCAGCAGCTTGGTCGGTAGCGGGTTTAAGACCCAGTACTTC
TRBV18	.	TRBJ1-2	.	CASSPKMEGLLGYTF	TGTGCCAGCTCACCAAAGATGGAGGGGCTGTTGGGCTACACCTTC
TRBV5-1	.	TRBJ2-7	.	CASSQDLYEQYF	TGCGCCAGCAGTCAGGACCTCTACGAGCAGTACTTC
TRBV10-3	.	TRBJ2-1	.	CAISLGGNEQFF	TGTGCCATCAGTTTGGGGGGTAATGAGCAGTTCTTC
TRBV7-9	.	TRBJ2-3	.	CASSLGPTDTQYF	TGTGCCAGCAGCTTAGGACCGACAGATACGCAGTATTTT
TRBV7-3	.	TRBJ2-1	.	CASSPKTSSYNEQFF	TGTGCCAGCAGCCCCAAAACGAGCTCCTACAATGAGCAGTTCTTC
TRBV6-1	TRBD1	TRBJ2-5	.	CASRELGDRGYPETQYF	TGTGCCAGCAGGGAACTCGGAGACAGGGGGTACCCAGAGACCCAGTACTTC
TRBV10-3	.	TRBJ2-7	.	CAIRSATMGEQYF	TGTGCCATCAGGTCGGCCACGATGGGCGAGCAGTACTTC
TRBV4-1	TRBD2	TRBJ2-7	few	CASSAGLAAYEQYF	TGCGCCAGCAGCGCGGGACTAGCGGCCTACGAGCAGTACTTC
TRBV19	.	TRBJ1-5	once	CASWGGESNQPQHF	TGTGCCAGTTGGGGCGGTGAGAGCAATCAGCCCCAGCATTTT
TRBV29-1	.	TRBJ1-1	.	CSVARGIANTEAFF	TGCAGCGTTGCTAGGGGGATAGCGAACACTGAAGCTTTCTTT
TRBV7-3	TRBD2	TRBJ2-1	.	CASSRTSGNYNEQFF	TGTGCCAGCAGCCGAACTAGCGGAAATTACAATGAGCAGTTCTTC
TRBV25-1	.	TRBJ2-5	once	CASSELGGGGKTQYF	TGTGCCAGCAGTGAACTCGGCGGTGGGGGGAAGACCCAGTACTTC
TRBV6-5	TRBD2	TRBJ2-1	.	CASRRPSGRANEQFF	TGTGCCAGCAGGAGGCCTAGCGGGAGGGCCAATGAGCAGTTCTTC
TRBV10-2	.	TRBJ2-7	.	CASSVTGTSYEQYF	TGCGCCAGCAGCGTCACGGGTACCTCCTACGAGCAGTACTTC
TRBV7-9	.	TRBJ2-7	.	CATLGNRGDEQYF	TGTGCCACACTGGGGAACCGGGGCGACGAGCAGTACTTC
TRBV5-1	TRBD2	TRBJ2-2	.	CASSLGLAGTGELFF	TGCGCCAGCAGCTTGGGACTAGCGGGCACCGGGGAGCTGTTTTTT
TRBV11-2	.	TRBJ2-1	.	CASREGFWGQFF	TGTGCCAGCCGGGAAGGATTTTGGGGGCAGTTCTTC
TRBV21-1	.	TRBJ2-2	.	CASSKVGRDSLTGELFF	TGTGCCAGCAGCAAAGTGGGCCGGGACTCCCTCACCGGGGAGCTGTTTTTT
TRBV6-5	TRBD1	TRBJ1-5	.	CASRTGLNQPQHF	TGTGCCAGCAGGACAGGGCTCAATCAGCCCCAGCATTTT
TRBV30	TRBD1	TRBJ1-1	.	CAWARDSLRNTEAFF	TGTGCCTGGGCTCGGGACAGCTTAAGGAACACTGAAGCTTTCTTT
TRBV7-7	.	TRBJ2-1	.	CASSLGTHPYNEQFF	TGTGCCAGCAGCTTAGGGACACACCCTTACAATGAGCAGTTCTTC
TRBV5-4	.	TRBJ1-2	.	CASSPRGSNYGYTF	TGTGCCAGCAGCCCCCGGGGGTCTAACTATGGCTACACCTTC
TRBV14	.	TRBJ2-5	.	CASSQEEGAPQETQYF	TGTGCCAGCAGCCAAGAGGAAGGAGCCCCTCAAGAGACCCAGTACTTC
TRBV29-1	.	TRBJ1-1	once	CSVQGHSGAFF	TGCAGCGTTCAAGGGCATTCTGGAGCTTTCTTT
TRBV11-2	.	TRBJ1-1	.	CASSLGAGMNTEAFF	TGTGCCAGCAGCTTAGGGGCAGGAATGAACACTGAAGCTTTCTTT
TRBV19	TRBD2	TRBJ2-5	.	CASSIGMRGFETQYF	TGTGCCAGTAGTATCGGAATGCGGGGGTTTGAGACCCAGTACTTC
TRBV11-2	.	TRBJ1-6	.	CASSPTRVAPLHF	TGTGCCAGCAGCCCAACCAGGGTGGCACCCCTCCACTTT
TRBV21-1	.	TRBJ1-6	.	CASSYRCPSYNSPLHF	.
TRBV27	.	TRBJ1-5	.	CASSSSDQPQHF	TGTGCCAGCAGTTCTTCCGATCAGCCCCAGCATTTT
TRBV10-1	TRBD2	TRBJ2-3	.	CASSESSSGGDTQYF	TGCGCCAGCAGTGAGTCGAGTAGCGGGGGTGATACGCAGTATTTT
TRBV7-2	.	TRBJ2-7	once	CASSSRDAGEQYF	TGTGCCAGCAGCTCCCGGGACGCGGGGGAGCAGTACTTC
TRBV19	TRBD1	TRBJ1-1	once	CASSTTGGGSEAFF	TGTGCCAGTAGTACAACAGGGGGAGGATCGGAAGCTTTCTTT
TRBV7-9	TRBD1	TRBJ2-7	.	CASSPAGTGDSYEQYF	TGTGCCAGCAGCCCTGCCGGGACAGGGGACTCCTACGAGCAGTACTTC
TRBV28	TRBD1	TRBJ2-5	.	CASSKDRVETQYF	TGTGCCAGCAGCAAAGACAGGGTTGAGACCCAGTACTTC
TRBV9	.	TRBJ2-1	.	CASSVGLIDEQFF	TGTGCCAGCAGCGTAGGACTTATCGATGAGCAGTTCTTC